The 10 T cell receptor beta chains listed next were all sequenced from one sample in a study of tumor-infiltrating lymphocytes in oesophageal squamous cell carcinoma. TCRdb reprocessed the PCR reads with MiXCR, giving one entry per CDR3 protein. The sample holds approximately 20,000 distinct CDR3 sequences, roughly two fifths seen once. Sequencing input: normal esophageal tissue next to the tumor. The receptor set was obtained from a male donor with esophageal squamous cell carcinoma.

CDR3 region: CASSFRDRQETQYF. The CDR3 bases are TGTGCCAGCAGCTTCCGGGACCGCCAAGAGACCCAGTACTTC. The chain joins TRBV7-2 to TRBJ2-1, with D perhaps TRBD1 or TRBD2 (5 bases each). TRBJ2-5 explains the end of the DNA better; the J call may be wrong. This CDR3 spans 14 amino acids. Germline CDR1 is SGHTA and CDR2 is FQGNSA.

The rearrangement joins TRBV10-1 to TRBJ2-5; TRBD2 aligns across 12 bases. The end of the DNA fits TRBJ2-1 better, so the J call may be wrong. The V gene's germline CDR1 is WNHNN and CDR2 SYGVQD (reference sequence). This CDR3 is 16 amino acids long. CDR3 sequence reads: CASSPIATSGSWEQFF. CDR3 DNA: TGCGCCAGCAGTCCCATCGCGACTAGCGGGAGCTGGGAGCAGTTCTTC.

This clonotype was counted only a few times. The chain is built from TRBV7-2 and TRBJ2-6; no definite D call. The CDR3 sequence is 14 residues long. V lost 4 bases and J 0 bases, leaving 4 bases between the germline ends. Germline CDR1 reads SGHTA; CDR2 reads FQGNSA. This CDR3 reads CASSWDSGANVLTF. In DNA, the CDR3 is TGTGCCAGCAGCTGGGACTCTGGGGCCAACGTCCTGACTTTC.

This chain connects TRBV7-2 to TRBJ2-7; the D is unclear. Judging by the DNA end, TRBJ2-1 fits better; the J call may be wrong. This CDR3 contains 11 residues. The germline CDR1 and CDR2 sequences are SGHTA and FQGNSA. The CDR3 reads CASSLVREQFF. The DNA for the CDR3 is TGTGCCAGCAGCTTAGTTCGGGAGCAGTTCTTC.

The gene calls are TRBV7-2 and TRBJ2-5; the D is unclear. The CDR3 contains 12 residues. Looked up from germline, CDR1 is SGHTA and CDR2 is FQGNSA. Trimming removed 1 base at V and 11 bases at J, with 11 bases between. The CDR3 DNA reads as TGTGCCAGCAGCTTAGTTTTAGCAGAGCAGTACTTC. This sequence encodes CASSLVLAEQYF.

This clonotype was found a few times. CDR3 coding DNA: TGCAGTGCTAGAGATGGGCGGGGGGATGAGCAGTTCTTC. Protein sequence: CSARDGRGDEQFF. This rearrangement joins TRBV20-1 to TRBJ2-1; 8 bases are a match to TRBD2. The V gene's germline CDR1 is DFQATT and CDR2 SNEGSKA (reference sequence). V shed 0 bases and J 8 bases; nucleotides not matched to a gene: 3. The CDR3 sequence is 13 residues long.

This clonotype was counted between two and nine times. The chain uses TRBV7-6 and TRBJ2-5; 7 nucleotides align to TRBD1. This CDR3 spans 11 amino acids. The germline CDR1 and CDR2 sequences are SGHVS and FNYEAQ. As DNA, the CDR3 is TGTGTCACAGGGGTTCAAGAGACCCAGTACTTC. Amino acids: CVTGVQETQYF.

V is TRBV7-2 and J is TRBJ2-1; 12 bases line up with TRBD2. The J call is doubtful: the DNA matches TRBJ2-7 better. The CDR3 is made up of 16 amino acids. Per germline, CDR1 SGHTA and CDR2 FQGNSA. This CDR3 reads CASSDRTSGTRNEQYF. For the CDR3, the DNA is TGTGCCAGCAGCGACCGGACTAGCGGGACAAGGAATGAGCAGTACTTC.

The chain carries TRBV7-6 and TRBJ2-5; D may be TRBD2 (6 bases). Germline-derived CDR1 and CDR2 are SGHVS and FNYEAQ. This CDR3 is 14 amino acids long. The V gene lost 5 bases and the J gene lost 3 bases, with 13 bases spanning the gap. The CDR3 reads CASSRYTGEETQYF. In DNA, the CDR3 is TGTGCCAGCAGCAGGTACACGGGGGAAGAGACCCAGTACTTC.

The chain employs TRBV6-1 and TRBJ2-3; 12 nucleotides align to TRBD2. Germline CDR1 MNHNS, CDR2 SASEGT. The V gene end was trimmed by 0 bases and the J gene end by 5 bases; junction bases not matched to a gene: 0. The CDR3 consists of 15 residues. For the CDR3, the DNA is TGTGCCAGCAGTGAAGCGGGACTAGCGGGAGATACGCAGTATTTT. This gives the protein CASSEAGLAGDTQYF.